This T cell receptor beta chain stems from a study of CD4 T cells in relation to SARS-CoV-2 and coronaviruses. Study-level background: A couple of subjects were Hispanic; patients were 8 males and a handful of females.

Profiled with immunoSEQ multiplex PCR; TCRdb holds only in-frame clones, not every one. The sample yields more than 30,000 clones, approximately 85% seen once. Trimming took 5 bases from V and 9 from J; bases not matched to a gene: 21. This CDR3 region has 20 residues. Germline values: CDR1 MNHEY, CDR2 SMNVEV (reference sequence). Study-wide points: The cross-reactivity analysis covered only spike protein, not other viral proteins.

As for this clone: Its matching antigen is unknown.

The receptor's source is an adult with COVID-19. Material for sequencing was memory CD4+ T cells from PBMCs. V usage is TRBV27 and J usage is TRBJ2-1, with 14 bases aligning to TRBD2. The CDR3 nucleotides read TGTGCCAGCAGTGGGACACCTTCTAGACTAGCGGGAGGGCCACGGAGTGAGCAGTTCTTC. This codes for CASSGTPSRLAGGPRSEQFF.